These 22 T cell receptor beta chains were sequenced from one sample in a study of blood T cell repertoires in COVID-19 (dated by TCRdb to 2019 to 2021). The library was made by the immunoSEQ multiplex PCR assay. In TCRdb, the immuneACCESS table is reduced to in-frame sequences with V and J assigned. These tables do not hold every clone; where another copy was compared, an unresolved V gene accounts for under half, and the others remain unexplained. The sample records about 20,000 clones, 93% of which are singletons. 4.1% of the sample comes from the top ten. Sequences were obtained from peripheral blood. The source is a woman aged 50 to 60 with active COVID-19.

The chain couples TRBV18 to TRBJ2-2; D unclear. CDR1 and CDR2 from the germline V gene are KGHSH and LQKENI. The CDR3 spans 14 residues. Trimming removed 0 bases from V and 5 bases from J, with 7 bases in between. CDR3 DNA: TGTGCCAGCTCACCACCACAGAGAACCGGGGAGCTGTTTTTT. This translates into CASSPPQRTGELFF.

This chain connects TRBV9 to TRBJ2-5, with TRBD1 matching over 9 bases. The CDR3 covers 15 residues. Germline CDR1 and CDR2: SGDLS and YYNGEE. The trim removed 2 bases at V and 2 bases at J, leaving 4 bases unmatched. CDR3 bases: TGTGCCAGCAGCGTCTCCGGGACAGGGCAAGAGACCCAGTACTTC. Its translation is CASSVSGTGQETQYF.

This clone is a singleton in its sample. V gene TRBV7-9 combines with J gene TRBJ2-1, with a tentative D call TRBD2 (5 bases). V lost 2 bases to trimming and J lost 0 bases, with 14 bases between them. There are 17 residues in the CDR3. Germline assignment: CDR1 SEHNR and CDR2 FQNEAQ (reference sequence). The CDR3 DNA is TGTGCCAGCAGCTTAACCCATAGCGTTAGCTCCTACAATGAGCAGTTCTTC. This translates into CASSLTHSVSSYNEQFF.

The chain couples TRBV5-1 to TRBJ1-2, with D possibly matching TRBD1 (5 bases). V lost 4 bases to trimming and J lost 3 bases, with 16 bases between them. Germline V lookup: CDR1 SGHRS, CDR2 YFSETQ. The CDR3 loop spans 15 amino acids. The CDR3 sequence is CASSDNTAGHYGYTF. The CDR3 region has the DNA TGCGCCAGCAGCGATAATACCGCGGGACACTATGGCTACACCTTC.

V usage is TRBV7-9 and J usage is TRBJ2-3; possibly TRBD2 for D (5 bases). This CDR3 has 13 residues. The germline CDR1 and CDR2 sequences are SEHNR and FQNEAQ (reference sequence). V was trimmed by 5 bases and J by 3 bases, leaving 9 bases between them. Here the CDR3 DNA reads TGTGCCAGCAGCCGCACGGGAACAGATACGCAGTATTTT. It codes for CASSRTGTDTQYF.

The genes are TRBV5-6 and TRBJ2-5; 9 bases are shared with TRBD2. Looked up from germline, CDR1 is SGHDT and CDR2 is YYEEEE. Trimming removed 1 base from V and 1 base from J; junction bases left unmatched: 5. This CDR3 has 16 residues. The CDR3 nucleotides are TGTGCCAGCAGCTTGCGTATGACTAGCGGCCAAGAGACCCAGTACTTC. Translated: CASSLRMTSGQETQYF.

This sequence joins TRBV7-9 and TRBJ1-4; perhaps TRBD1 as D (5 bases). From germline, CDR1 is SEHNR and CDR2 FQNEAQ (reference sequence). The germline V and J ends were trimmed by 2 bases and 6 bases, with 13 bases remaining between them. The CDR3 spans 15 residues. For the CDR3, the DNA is TGTGCCAGCAGCTTATGGGGCAGGGAGGATGAAAAACTGTTTTTT. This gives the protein CASSLWGREDEKLFF.

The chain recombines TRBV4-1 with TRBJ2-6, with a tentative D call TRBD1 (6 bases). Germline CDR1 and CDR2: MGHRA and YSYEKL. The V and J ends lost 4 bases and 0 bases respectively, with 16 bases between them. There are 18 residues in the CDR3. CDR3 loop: CASSPHATGFSGANVLTF. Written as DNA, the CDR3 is TGCGCCAGCAGCCCCCACGCTACAGGGTTCTCTGGGGCCAACGTCCTGACTTTC.

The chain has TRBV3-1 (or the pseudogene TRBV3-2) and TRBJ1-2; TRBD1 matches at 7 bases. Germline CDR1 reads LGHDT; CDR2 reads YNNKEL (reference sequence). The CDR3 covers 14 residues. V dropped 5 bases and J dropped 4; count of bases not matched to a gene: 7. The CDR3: CASSEAGGTYGYTF. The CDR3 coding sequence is TGTGCCAGCAGCGAAGCAGGGGGTACCTATGGCTACACCTTC.

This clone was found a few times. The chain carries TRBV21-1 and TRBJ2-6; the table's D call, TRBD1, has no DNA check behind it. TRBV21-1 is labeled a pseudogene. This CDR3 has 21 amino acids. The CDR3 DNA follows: TGTGCCAGCAGCCGTCTTTCTGGCCGAGACAGCCATTACTCTGGGGCCAACGTCCTGACTTTC. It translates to CASSRLSGRDSHYSGANVLTF.

In nucleotides, the CDR3 is TGTGCCAGCAGCTTAAGCCGATCGAATGAGCAGTTCTTC. Encoded protein: CASSLSRSNEQFF. V and J are TRBV7-8 and TRBJ2-1; D uncertain. This CDR3 has 13 amino acids. The germline V gene encodes CDR1 SGHVS and CDR2 FQNEAQ. V was pared by 2 bases and J by 7 bases, with 9 bases between.

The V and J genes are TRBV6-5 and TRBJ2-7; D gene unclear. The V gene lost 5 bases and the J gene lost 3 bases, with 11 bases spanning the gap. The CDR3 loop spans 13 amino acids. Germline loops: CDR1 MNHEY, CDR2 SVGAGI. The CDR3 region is CASSPLFGYEQYF. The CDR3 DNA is TGTGCCAGCAGTCCCCTTTTCGGCTACGAGCAGTACTTC.

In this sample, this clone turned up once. The CDR3 DNA reads TGTGCCAGTAAACCTTCAGGACAGGGGTACTACGAGCAGTACTTC. Protein: CASKPSGQGYYEQYF. V and J are TRBV19 and TRBJ2-7, with 9 bases lining up with TRBD1. This CDR3 has 15 residues. Per the germline V gene, CDR1 is LNHDA and CDR2 is SQIVND (reference sequence). V lost 7 bases, J lost 3 bases, and 10 bases stayed unmatched.

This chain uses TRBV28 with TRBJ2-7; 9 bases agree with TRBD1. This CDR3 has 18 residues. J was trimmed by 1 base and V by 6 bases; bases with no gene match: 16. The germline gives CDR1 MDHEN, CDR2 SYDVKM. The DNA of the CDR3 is TGTGCCAGCAGCCTTGTGGGGAAACAGGGGGCCCGTTCCTACGAGCAGTACTTC. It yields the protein CASSLVGKQGARSYEQYF. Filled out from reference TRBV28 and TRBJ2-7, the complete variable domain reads DVKVTQSSRYLVKRTGEKVFLECVQDMDHENMFWYRQDPGLGLRLIYFSYDVKMKEKGDIPEGYSVSREKKERFSLILESASTNQTSMYLCASSLVGKQGARSYEQYFGPGTRLTVT.

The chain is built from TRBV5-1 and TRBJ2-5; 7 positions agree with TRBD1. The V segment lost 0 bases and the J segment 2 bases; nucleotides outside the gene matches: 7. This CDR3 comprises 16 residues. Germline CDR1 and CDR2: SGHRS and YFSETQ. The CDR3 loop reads CASSLAPGQIQETQYF. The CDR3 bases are TGCGCCAGCAGCTTGGCCCCGGGACAGATTCAAGAGACCCAGTACTTC.

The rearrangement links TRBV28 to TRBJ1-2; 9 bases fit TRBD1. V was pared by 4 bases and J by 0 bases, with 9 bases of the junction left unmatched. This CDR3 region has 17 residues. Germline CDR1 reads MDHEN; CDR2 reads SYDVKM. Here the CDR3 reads CASSYGTGKSPNYGYTF. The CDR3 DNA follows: TGTGCCAGCAGTTATGGGACAGGGAAGTCCCCTAACTATGGCTACACCTTC.

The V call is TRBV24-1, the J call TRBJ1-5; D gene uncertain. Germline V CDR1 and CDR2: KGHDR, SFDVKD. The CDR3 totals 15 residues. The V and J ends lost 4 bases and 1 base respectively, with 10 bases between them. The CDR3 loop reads CATSERTESNQPQHF. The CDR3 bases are TGTGCCACCAGTGAAAGAACAGAGAGCAATCAGCCCCAGCATTTT.

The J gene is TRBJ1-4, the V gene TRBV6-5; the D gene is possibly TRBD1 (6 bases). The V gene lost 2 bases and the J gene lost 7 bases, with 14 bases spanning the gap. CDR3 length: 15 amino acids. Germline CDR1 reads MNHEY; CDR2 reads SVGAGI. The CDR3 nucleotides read TGTGCCAGCAGTTACGGGGGGGGCCGGGTTGAAAAACTGTTTTTT. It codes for CASSYGGGRVEKLFF.

The CDR3 DNA is TGCGCCAGCAGCAGGGAGGATCAGCCCCAGCATTTT. Its protein is CASSREDQPQHF. The chain combines TRBV10-2 with TRBJ1-5; D is perhaps TRBD1 (5 bases). The CDR3 totals 12 residues. V was shortened by 6 bases and J by 5 bases, with 8 bases between the two germline ends. Germline-derived CDR1 and CDR2 are WSHSY and SAAADI.

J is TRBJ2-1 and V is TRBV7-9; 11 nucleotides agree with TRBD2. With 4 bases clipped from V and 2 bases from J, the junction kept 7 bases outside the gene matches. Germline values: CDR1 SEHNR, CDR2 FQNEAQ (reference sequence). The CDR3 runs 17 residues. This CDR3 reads CASSSPTGLAAYNEQFF. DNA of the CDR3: TGTGCCAGCAGCTCCCCTACGGGACTAGCGGCCTACAATGAGCAGTTCTTC.

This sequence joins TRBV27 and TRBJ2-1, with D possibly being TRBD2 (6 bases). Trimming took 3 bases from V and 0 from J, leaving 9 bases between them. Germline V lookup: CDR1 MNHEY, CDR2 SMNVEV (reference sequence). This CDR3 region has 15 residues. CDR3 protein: CASSLDGSSYNEQFF. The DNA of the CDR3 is TGTGCCAGCAGTTTGGACGGGAGCTCCTACAATGAGCAGTTCTTC.

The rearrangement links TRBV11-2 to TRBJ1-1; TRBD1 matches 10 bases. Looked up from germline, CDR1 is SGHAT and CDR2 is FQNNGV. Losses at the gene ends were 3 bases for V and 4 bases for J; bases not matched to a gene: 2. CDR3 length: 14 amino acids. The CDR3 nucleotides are TGTGCCAGCAGCTTGGGACAGGGGAGCACTGAAGCTTTCTTT. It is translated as CASSLGQGSTEAFF. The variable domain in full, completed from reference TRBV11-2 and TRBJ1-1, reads EAGVAQSPRYKIIEKRQSVAFWCNPISGHATLYWYQQILGQGPKLLIQFQNNGVVDDSQLPKDRFSAERLKGVDSTLKIQPAKLEDSAVYLCASSLGQGSTEAFFGQGTRLTVV.